This passage covers 25 T cell receptor beta chains from one sample sequenced in a study of blood T cell repertoires in COVID-19. TCRdb's table, derived via immunoSEQ multiplex PCR, lists solely in-frame clones and lacks some. The sample lists roughly 57,000 clones; 80% to 85% were seen once. The sample was peripheral blood. All receptors derive from a young man with COVID-19, enrolled during active disease.

This clone came up a few times. The rearrangement links TRBV7-9 to TRBJ1-3; D possibly corresponds to TRBD1 (6 bases). The CDR3 sequence is 16 residues long. CDR1 and CDR2 from the germline V gene are SEHNR and FQNEAQ (reference sequence). V was cut by 5 bases and J by 0 bases, with 14 bases left in between. CDR3 amino acids: CASSPRGASSGNTIYF. The DNA for the CDR3 is TGTGCCAGCAGCCCACGGGGGGCGAGCTCTGGAAACACCATATATTTT.

This clone was picked up a small number of times. J is TRBJ1-1 and V is TRBV6-5; no definite D call. The V and J ends lost 0 bases and 5 bases respectively, with 10 bases between them. The CDR3 loop spans 14 amino acids. CDR1 and CDR2 from the germline V gene are MNHEY and SVGAGI. The CDR3 DNA follows: TGTGCCAGCAGTTACTCGCTCAGCAGGACTGAAGCTTTCTTT. Translating it yields CASSYSLSRTEAFF.

This chain links TRBV5-1 with TRBJ2-6, with TRBD1 matching 9 bases. The CDR3 extends over 20 amino acids. CDR1 and CDR2 from the germline V gene are SGHRS and YFSETQ. V lost 0 bases, J lost 5 bases, and 15 bases stayed unmatched. The CDR3 spells CASSLDRPGQGGARANVLTF. The CDR3 DNA reads TGCGCCAGCAGCTTGGATCGCCCGGGACAGGGCGGGGCCAGGGCCAACGTCCTGACTTTC.

The V gene is TRBV19, the J gene TRBJ2-1, with a possible D match to TRBD2 (6 bases). This CDR3 has 9 amino acids. The germline V gene encodes CDR1 LNHDA and CDR2 SQIVND (reference sequence). V dropped 10 bases and J dropped 10 bases, with 8 bases sitting between them. The CDR3 DNA is TGTGCCACTCGGGAGGAGCAGTTCTTC. Translation: CATREEQFF.

The rearrangement uses TRBV11-2 and TRBJ2-3; 10 bases match TRBD2. With 5 bases clipped from V and 3 bases from J, the junction kept 11 bases outside the gene matches. CDR1 SGHAT and CDR2 FQNNGV come from the germline V gene. The CDR3 covers 17 residues. The CDR3 coding sequence is TGTGCCAGCAGCGCAATGGGTAGCGGGGGGTCAACAGATACGCAGTATTTT. Encoded protein: CASSAMGSGGSTDTQYF.

This clone has just a few counts. This chain links TRBV5-5 with TRBJ1-5; D gene ambiguous. Germline CDR1 reads SGHKS; CDR2 reads YYEKEE (reference sequence). CDR3 length: 14 amino acids. Trimming removed 4 bases at V and 4 bases at J, with 12 bases between. This CDR3 is CASSPPGANQPQHF. The CDR3, as DNA: TGTGCCAGCAGCCCTCCTGGAGCGAATCAGCCCCAGCATTTT.

The chain is built from TRBV19 and TRBJ2-2, with D maybe TRBD1 (7 bases). The ends were cut back, 5 bases at V and 4 bases at J, with 14 bases in the middle. The germline V gene has CDR1 LNHDA and CDR2 SQIVND (reference sequence). This CDR3 has 15 amino acids. The CDR3 DNA is TGTGCCAGTAGTGCCCCAGGGGGGCGCACCGGGGAGCTGTTTTTT. Translation gives CASSAPGGRTGELFF.

The rearrangement joins TRBV28 to TRBJ1-1; 10 bases agree with TRBD1. CDR3 size: 13 residues. Germline-derived CDR1 and CDR2 are MDHEN and SYDVKM. The trim removed 5 bases at V and 10 bases at J, leaving 7 bases unmatched. The CDR3 coding sequence is TGTGCCAGCAGTCCCGTTCGGGACAGGGGAGCTTTCTTT. As protein: CASSPVRDRGAFF.

This clone was detected once. The V gene is TRBV30, the J gene TRBJ2-2, with D maybe TRBD1 (6 bases). Germline CDR1 is GTSNPN and CDR2 is SVGIG (reference sequence). The ends were cut back, 0 bases at V and 3 bases at J, with 14 bases in the middle. The CDR3 has 16 amino acids. CDR3 DNA: TGTGCCTGGAGTGTACGGGTCGGGACATACACCGGGGAGCTGTTTTTT. Protein product: CAWSVRVGTYTGELFF.

V usage is TRBV27 and J usage is TRBJ2-2; TRBD1 aligns across 12 bases. This CDR3 has 15 amino acids. The trim removed 6 bases at V and 3 bases at J, leaving 2 bases unmatched. CDR1 is MNHEY and CDR2 is SMNVEV in the germline V gene (reference sequence). The CDR3 DNA reads as TGTGCCAGCAGGCGGGACAGGGGGCACACCGGGGAGCTGTTTTTT. Amino acids: CASRRDRGHTGELFF.

The genes are TRBV14 and TRBJ2-5; D perhaps matches TRBD1 (6 bases). Per the germline V gene, CDR1 is SGHDN and CDR2 is FVKESK. The CDR3 has 13 amino acids. Trimming took off 4 bases at V and 3 bases at J, with 9 bases between the two ends. CDR3 loop: CASSPGVEETQYF. CDR3 DNA sequence: TGTGCCAGCAGCCCAGGGGTCGAAGAGACCCAGTACTTC.

J is TRBJ2-1 and V is TRBV6-6; a weak D match, TRBD2 (5 bases). V dropped 5 bases and J dropped 5 bases, with 16 bases sitting between them. The CDR3 covers 15 residues. The germline gives CDR1 MNHNY, CDR2 SVGAGI (reference sequence). The CDR3 spells CASSRGGPFDNEQFF. The CDR3 DNA follows: TGTGCCAGCAGTCGCGGCGGGCCCTTTGACAATGAGCAGTTCTTC.

The chain joins TRBV9 to TRBJ2-5; 9 bases map to TRBD1. The trim removed 4 bases at V and 4 bases at J, leaving 5 bases unmatched. The CDR3 contains 14 residues. Per the germline V gene, CDR1 is SGDLS and CDR2 is YYNGEE. CDR3: CASSLSQGAETQYF. CDR3 sequence (DNA): TGTGCCAGCAGCCTATCACAGGGGGCAGAGACCCAGTACTTC.

The chain uses TRBV11-2 and TRBJ2-7; D not certain. Germline V lookup: CDR1 SGHAT, CDR2 FQNNGV. The V and J ends lost 0 bases and 3 bases respectively, with 12 bases between them. The CDR3 contains 15 residues. Written as DNA, the CDR3 is TGTGCCAGCAGCTTAGATCAGTCCAGTTACTACGAGCAGTACTTC. Its protein product is CASSLDQSSYYEQYF.

This chain connects TRBV2 to TRBJ2-7; TRBD2 matches 10 bases. This CDR3 spans 15 amino acids. The trim removed 6 bases at V and 6 bases at J, leaving 11 bases unmatched. Per the germline V gene, CDR1 is SNHLY and CDR2 is FYNNEI. This chain's CDR3 is CASSPTTSGQFEQYF. In DNA, the CDR3 is TGTGCCAGCAGCCCGACGACTAGCGGGCAGTTCGAGCAGTACTTC. The whole variable domain, remainder taken from reference TRBV2 and TRBJ2-7, is EPEVTQTPSHQVTQMGQEVILRCVPISNHLYFYWYRQILGQKVEFLVSFYNNEISEKSEIFDDQFSVERPDGSNFTLKIRSTKLEDSAMYFCASSPTTSGQFEQYFGPGTRLTVT.

The V call is TRBV13, the J call TRBJ2-7; possible D gene TRBD1, 5 bases. Germline V lookup: CDR1 PRHDT, CDR2 FYEKMQ (reference sequence). CDR3 size: 14 residues. V dropped 2 bases and J dropped 3 bases, with 11 bases sitting between them. In DNA, the CDR3 is TGTGCCAGCAGCTTAAGGGGCGAAAGCTACGAGCAGTACTTC. Amino acid sequence: CASSLRGESYEQYF.

V and J are TRBV4-1 and TRBJ2-1, with D perhaps matching TRBD2 (5 bases). V was pared by 1 base and J by 4 bases, with 11 bases between. This CDR3 is 15 amino acids long. The germline V gene has CDR1 MGHRA and CDR2 YSYEKL. CDR3 DNA sequence: TGCGCCAGCAGCCAAGGGAAGACGGGGTACAATGAGCAGTTCTTC. Translation gives CASSQGKTGYNEQFF.

This chain joins TRBV11-2 and TRBJ2-6; D is perhaps TRBD1 (6 bases). Trimming removed 2 bases from V and 3 bases from J, with 14 bases in between. CDR1 is SGHAT and CDR2 is FQNNGV in the germline V gene. The length of the CDR3 is 17 residues. CDR3 residues: CASSLTTGSSGANVLTF. CDR3 nucleotides: TGTGCCAGCAGCTTAACCACAGGGTCTAGTGGGGCCAACGTCCTGACTTTC. The complete variable domain, with remaining parts taken from reference TRBV11-2 and TRBJ2-6, reads EAGVAQSPRYKIIEKRQSVAFWCNPISGHATLYWYQQILGQGPKLLIQFQNNGVVDDSQLPKDRFSAERLKGVDSTLKIQPAKLEDSAVYLCASSLTTGSSGANVLTFGAGSRLTVL.

The chain couples TRBV3-1 (or the pseudogene TRBV3-2) to TRBJ2-1; D ambiguous. The CDR3 length is 12 residues. Germline-derived CDR1 and CDR2 are LGHDT and YNNKEL (reference sequence). V was pared by 1 base and J by 5 bases, with 3 bases between. In DNA form, the CDR3 reads TGTGCCAGCAGCCAAGGAGACAATGAGCAGTTCTTC. Encoded protein: CASSQGDNEQFF.

This chain links TRBV2 with TRBJ2-1, with 8 positions matching TRBD2. Germline trimming cut 8 bases from V and 9 bases from J; bases unmatched to any gene: 9. The length of the CDR3 is 13 residues. Germline CDR1 is SNHLY and CDR2 is FYNNEI. The CDR3 DNA reads as TGTGCCAGCGAGGGACTAGACTGGAGTGAGCAGTTCTTC. It translates to CASEGLDWSEQFF.

The chain joins TRBV6-1 to TRBJ2-7; a possible D gene is TRBD2 (6 bases). The germline gives CDR1 MNHNS, CDR2 SASEGT. Trimming stripped 4 bases from V and 7 bases from J, with 23 bases between. The CDR3 sequence is 16 residues long. CDR3 in DNA: TGTGCCAGCAGTGGCAGCGGGCCTAGATTGATTCCAGAGCAGTACTTC. Protein product: CASSGSGPRLIPEQYF.

J is TRBJ1-5 and V is TRBV28, with D maybe TRBD1 (5 bases). V lost 5 bases, J lost 2 bases, and 10 bases lay in between. Looked up from germline, CDR1 is MDHEN and CDR2 is SYDVKM. CDR3 length: 14 residues. CDR3 sequence: CASSRQTGNQPQHF. CDR3 DNA sequence: TGTGCCAGCAGTCGACAGACCGGCAATCAGCCCCAGCATTTT.

The rearrangement joins TRBV28 to TRBJ1-5; 10 nucleotides match TRBD1. This CDR3 comprises 14 residues. The germline gives CDR1 MDHEN, CDR2 SYDVKM. V lost 6 bases and J lost 8; bases outside the gene matches: 7. The CDR3 region is CASRETGGAEPQHF. The CDR3 nucleotides read TGTGCCAGCAGGGAGACAGGGGGCGCGGAGCCCCAGCATTTT.

This clone was seen repeatedly, ten times or more. The chain links TRBV11-2 to TRBJ1-4; D remains unclear. The V and J ends lost 8 bases and 0 bases respectively, with 10 bases between them. This CDR3 region has 14 residues. Germline V gene sequence: CDR1 SGHAT, CDR2 FQNNGV. This CDR3 is CASDSGATNEKLFF. The CDR3 DNA sequence: TGTGCCAGCGATAGCGGTGCAACTAATGAAAAACTGTTTTTT.

The chain employs TRBV5-4 and TRBJ2-7; possible D gene TRBD2, 5 bases. Trimming removed 1 base from V and 6 bases from J, with 17 bases in between. This CDR3 region has 15 residues. Looked up from germline, CDR1 is SGHNT and CDR2 is YYREEE (reference sequence). CDR3 in amino acids: CASSLSGHARGEQYF. The CDR3 coding sequence is TGTGCCAGCAGCTTGAGCGGTCACGCCCGGGGCGAGCAGTACTTC.